This passage covers 26 T cell receptor beta chains from one sample sequenced in a study of T cell responses to AZD1222 COVID-19 vaccine. Clones were read by immunoSEQ multiplex PCR, and TCRdb kept only the in-frame ones, dropping some. The repertoire includes 150,000 to 200,000 clones, around 92% of them detected once, and roughly 10% sits in the top ten. The specimen was peripheral blood, collected on day 0 of AZD1222 vaccination. These receptor sequences come from an adult in good health.

This sequence joins TRBV5-6 and TRBJ2-7; D might be TRBD2 (6 bases). CDR3 length equals 12 residues. Germline values: CDR1 SGHDT, CDR2 YYEEEE. Deletions cut 1 base from V and 6 bases from J, with 8 bases between. The CDR3 nucleotides read TGTGCCAGCAGCTTGAATAGCGGCGAGCAGTACTTC. The encoded protein is CASSLNSGEQYF.

The genes are TRBV7-2 and TRBJ2-1; 7 bases agree with TRBD1. The CDR3 has 15 residues. CDR1 and CDR2 (germline): SGHTA, FQGNSA. The V gene end was trimmed by 1 base and the J gene end by 3 bases; junction bases not matched to a gene: 3. DNA of the CDR3: TGTGCCAGCAGCTTAGGGGGACAGAGCTACAATGAGCAGTTCTTC. Translated, it gives CASSLGGQSYNEQFF.

The CDR3: CANTNHESNTQTQGQGAQAEAFF. The CDR3 nucleotides read TGCGCCAACACAAATCACGAGTCTAACACCCAAACCCAGGGACAGGGGGCGCAAGCTGAAGCTTTCTTT. The V gene is TRBV10-1, the J gene TRBJ1-1; 12 bases match TRBD1. CDR3 length: 23 amino acids. J gave up 6 bases and V 10 bases, and 36 bases lay outside the gene matches. In germline, CDR1 is WNHNN, CDR2 SYGVQD (reference sequence).

This clone has only one observation. V usage is TRBV3-1 (or the pseudogene TRBV3-2) and J usage is TRBJ1-2; D ambiguous. The CDR3 covers 14 residues. Trimming shortened V by 0 bases and J by 7 bases, and 12 bases separated the two germline ends. Germline V gene lookup returns CDR1 LGHDT and CDR2 YNNKEL (reference sequence). The CDR3 loop is CASSQEDNLGGYTF. CDR3 sequence (DNA): TGTGCCAGCAGCCAAGAAGACAATTTGGGTGGCTACACCTTC.

The chain joins TRBV5-4 to TRBJ1-1; no reliable D call. Looked up from germline, CDR1 is SGHNT and CDR2 is YYREEE (reference sequence). V shed 0 bases and J shed 4 bases, with 7 bases lying between them. The CDR3 is 13 residues long. The CDR3 DNA reads TGTGCCAGCAGCTTGGTAGTAGGCACTGAAGCTTTCTTT. This sequence encodes CASSLVVGTEAFF.

The DNA of the CDR3 is TGTGCCAGCAGTTACGTGGGAGCTAACTATGGCTACACCTTC. Translation gives CASSYVGANYGYTF. The chain carries TRBV6-2 or TRBV6-3 and TRBJ1-2; D not resolved. V was cut by 2 bases and J by 0 bases, with 7 bases left in between. The CDR3 covers 14 residues. CDR1 and CDR2 from the germline V gene are MNHEY and SVGEGT.

The chain has TRBV18 and TRBJ1-5; 7 nucleotides line up with TRBD1. Per the germline V gene, CDR1 is KGHSH and CDR2 is LQKENI. The CDR3 has 12 amino acids. V was clipped by 3 bases and J by 15 bases; unmatched bases: 8. The CDR3 spells CASSPRQGPLHF. DNA of the CDR3: TGTGCCAGCTCACCGAGACAGGGACCTTTGCATTTT. The whole variable domain, remainder taken from reference TRBV18 and TRBJ1-5, is NAGVMQNPRHLVRRRGQEARLRCSPMKGHSHVYWYRQLPEEGLKFMVYLQKENIIDESGMPKERFSAEFPKEGPSILRIQQVVRGDSAAYFCASSPRQGPLHFGDGTRLSIL.

The chain carries TRBV6-5 and TRBJ1-1, with D possibly being TRBD1 (5 bases). Germline V lookup: CDR1 MNHEY, CDR2 SVGAGI. Trimming pared 5 bases from V and 4 bases from J, leaving 14 bases between. CDR3 length equals 14 residues. In DNA form, the CDR3 reads TGTGCCAGCAGTAGCCGCGGGGGGGGCACTGAAGCTTTCTTT. It yields the protein CASSSRGGGTEAFF.

This chain uses TRBV7-2 with TRBJ2-7, with a possible D match to TRBD1 (5 bases). The CDR3 length is 15 residues. The germline V gene has CDR1 SGHTA and CDR2 FQGNSA. V was clipped by 4 bases and J by 3 bases, with 16 bases between them. The CDR3 is CASSSGYRNFYEQYV. CDR3 nucleotide sequence: TGTGCCAGCAGCTCAGGATACAGGAACTTCTACGAGCAGTACGTC.

This chain links TRBV7-9 with TRBJ2-2; 8 nucleotides agree with TRBD2. The CDR3 is 15 amino acids. V lost 6 bases and J lost 5; bases outside the gene matches: 8. The V gene's germline CDR1 is SEHNR and CDR2 FQNEAQ (reference sequence). CDR3 loop: CASRVGLAGTGELFF. As DNA, the CDR3 is TGTGCCAGCAGGGTCGGACTAGCCGGAACCGGGGAGCTGTTTTTT.

This clone was detected only once. This chain uses TRBV5-1 with TRBJ1-5; D gene unclear. The germline gives CDR1 SGHRS, CDR2 YFSETQ. V was cut by 5 bases and J by 7 bases, with 4 bases left in between. The CDR3 sequence is 10 residues long. The DNA for the CDR3 is TGCGCCAGCAGAATCCAGCCCCAGCATTTT. Its protein product is CASRIQPQHF. Drawing the rest from reference TRBV5-1 and TRBJ1-5, the complete variable domain is KAGVTQTPRYLIKTRGQQVTLSCSPISGHRSVSWYQQTPGQGLQFLFEYFSETQRNKGNFPGRFSGRQFSNSRSEMNVSTLELGDSALYLCASRIQPQHFGDGTRLSIL.

The chain links TRBV7-9 to TRBJ2-3; 10 nucleotides line up with TRBD2. V lost 2 bases, J lost 6 bases, and 8 bases stayed unmatched. Germline V gives CDR1 SEHNR, CDR2 FQNEAQ (reference sequence). The CDR3 has 16 residues. CDR3 protein: CASSLLEAGGPDTQYF. In nucleotides, the CDR3 is TGTGCCAGCAGCTTACTCGAAGCGGGAGGGCCGGATACGCAGTATTTT.

The chain recombines TRBV7-2 with TRBJ2-2; D remains ambiguous. This CDR3 region has 13 residues. V gave up 8 bases and J gave up 2 bases, with 9 bases separating them. Germline-derived CDR1 and CDR2 are SGHTA and FQGNSA. This chain's CDR3 is CASADINTGELFF. CDR3 sequence (DNA): TGTGCCAGCGCAGACATCAACACCGGGGAGCTGTTTTTT.

J is TRBJ1-5 and V is TRBV9; TRBD1 matches at 7 bases. Trimming at V came to 3 bases and at J to 0 bases, leaving 3 bases not matched to a gene. Germline V gene lookup returns CDR1 SGDLS and CDR2 YYNGEE. The CDR3 loop spans 15 amino acids. The CDR3 DNA reads TGTGCCAGCAGCGCACAGGGGAATAGCAATCAGCCCCAGCATTTT. Amino acid sequence: CASSAQGNSNQPQHF.

The chain joins TRBV4-2 to TRBJ2-7; 10 bases agree with TRBD2. This CDR3 region has 15 residues. V dropped 1 base and J dropped 3; count of bases not matched to a gene: 3. Germline V gives CDR1 LGHNA, CDR2 YNFKEQ. The CDR3 DNA reads TGTGCCAGCAGCCAAGGTTCTAGCGGGAGCTACGAGCAGTACTTC. Its protein product is CASSQGSSGSYEQYF.

V gene TRBV28 combines with J gene TRBJ2-1, with 12 bases lining up with TRBD2. The germline V gene encodes CDR1 MDHEN and CDR2 SYDVKM. The CDR3 covers 15 residues. V lost 6 bases to trimming and J lost 8 bases; unmatched junction nucleotides: 8. The DNA for the CDR3 is TGTGCCAGCAGCTCTAGCGGGAGGGCCTTGGATGAGCAGTTCTTC. This sequence encodes CASSSSGRALDEQFF.

CDR3 nucleotide sequence: TGTGCCAGCAGAAAATCGGGCGGGACCCGTTGGTACGAGCAGTACTTC. As protein: CASRKSGGTRWYEQYF. The J gene is TRBJ2-7, the V gene TRBV7-2; D is possibly TRBD2 (6 bases). The CDR3 extends over 16 amino acids. V shed 6 bases and J shed 4 bases, with 22 bases lying between them. Germline-derived CDR1 and CDR2 are SGHTA and FQGNSA.

The rearrangement joins TRBV6-6 to TRBJ1-2; TRBD1 matches at 7 bases. This CDR3 is built from 16 residues. V dropped 6 bases and J dropped 4; count of bases not matched to a gene: 14. CDR1 is MNHNY and CDR2 is SVGAGI in the germline V gene (reference sequence). This CDR3 reads CASSPTGGGEIYGYTF. In DNA form, the CDR3 reads TGTGCCAGCAGCCCCACCGGAGGGGGCGAGATCTATGGCTACACCTTC.

J is TRBJ2-2 and V is TRBV7-2; possibly TRBD1 for D (6 bases). In germline, CDR1 is SGHTA, CDR2 FQGNSA. The germline V and J ends were trimmed by 8 bases and 6 bases, with 16 bases remaining between them. CDR3 length: 14 amino acids. In DNA form, the CDR3 reads TGTGCCAGCTCCGGAACTGGGGGCGCCGGGGAGCTGTTTTTT. Amino acid sequence: CASSGTGGAGELFF.

This rearrangement joins TRBV18 to TRBJ2-1; tentative D call: TRBD2 (5 bases). This CDR3 is 15 amino acids long. Per germline, CDR1 KGHSH and CDR2 LQKENI. Trimming removed 0 bases at V and 7 bases at J, with 13 bases between. The CDR3 protein is CASSPPRARRNEQFF. CDR3 DNA sequence: TGTGCCAGCTCACCACCGAGGGCAAGGAGGAATGAGCAGTTCTTC.

The rearrangement links TRBV18 to TRBJ1-2; 9 bases agree with TRBD1. Losses at the gene ends were 3 bases for V and 4 bases for J; bases not matched to a gene: 12. Looked up from germline, CDR1 is KGHSH and CDR2 is LQKENI. CDR3 length: 17 residues. CDR3 sequence (DNA): TGTGCCAGCTCACCGGAGGACAGGGGCCTTGATGCCTATGGCTACACCTTC. Its protein product is CASSPEDRGLDAYGYTF.

V gene TRBV25-1 combines with J gene TRBJ1-2, with D unresolved. V was shortened by 3 bases and J by 3 bases, with 11 bases between the two germline ends. Per germline, CDR1 MGHDK and CDR2 SYGVNS. This CDR3 region has 14 residues. The CDR3 sequence is CASSDHAGHYGYTF. CDR3 in DNA: TGTGCCAGCAGTGACCATGCAGGCCACTATGGCTACACCTTC.

As for this clone: Its ends do not fully match the called genes, so a read error is possible. This chain links TRBV7-7 with TRBJ2-2; 9 bases are a match to TRBD1. This CDR3 region has 15 residues. CDR1 is SSHAT and CDR2 is FNYEAQ in the germline V gene (reference sequence). DNA for the CDR3: TGTGCTAGCAGCCCGGGACAGGGTGGAACCGGGGAGCTGTTTTTT. Amino acids: CASSPGQGGTGELFF. Full variable domain (missing parts from reference TRBV7-7 and TRBJ2-2): GAGVSQSPRYKVTKRGQDVTLRCDPISSHATLYWYQQALGQGPEFLTYFNYEAQPDKSGLPSDRFSAERPEGSISTLTIQRTEQRDSAMYRCASSPGQGGTGELFFGEGSRLTVL.

This clone was seen a single time. This sequence joins TRBV28 and TRBJ1-2, with D unclear. The CDR3 runs 13 residues. V dropped 3 bases and J dropped 7 bases, with 12 bases sitting between them. Germline V lookup: CDR1 MDHEN, CDR2 SYDVKM. The CDR3 bases are TGTGCCAGCAGTTTTCCGGTAATGGTTGGCTACACCTTC. It encodes CASSFPVMVGYTF.

The V gene is TRBV12-2, the J gene TRBJ1-5. TRBV12-2 is a pseudogene. The CDR3 sequence is 14 residues long. CDR3 coding DNA: TGTGCAAGTAGTCAAGGGAATAGCAATCAGCCCCAGCATTTT. This codes for CASSQGNSNQPQHF.

The chain recombines TRBV5-8 with TRBJ1-1; 10 nucleotides agree with TRBD1. The CDR3 has 15 amino acids. The V and J ends lost 4 bases and 4 bases, in that order; junction bases with no gene match: 7. Germline lookup yields CDR1 SGHTS and CDR2 YDEGEE. Written as DNA, the CDR3 is TGTGCCAGCAGCCATGGGACAGGGGAGGGCACTGAAGCTTTCTTT. This codes for CASSHGTGEGTEAFF.